What follows are 27 T cell receptor beta chains derived from one specimen sequenced in a study of control samples from healthy donors and cancer patients. Profiled with immunoSEQ multiplex PCR; TCRdb holds only in-frame clones, not every one. This sample has more than 70,000 clones, with about 95% found just once. Specimen: blood. Source of these receptors: a woman younger than 45 in good health.

A single count supports this clone. J is TRBJ1-5 and V is TRBV5-1; no reliable D call. The CDR3 totals 13 residues. V was cut by 1 base and J by 4 bases, with 6 bases left in between. Germline V gene data show CDR1 as SGHRS and CDR2 as YFSETQ. The CDR3 DNA sequence: TGCGCCAGCAGCTTGACGGAAAATCAGCCCCAGCATTTT. Its protein product is CASSLTENQPQHF.

The V call is TRBV9, the J call TRBJ1-2; TRBD1 is a possible D gene (5 bases). The CDR3 covers 14 residues. Germline lookup yields CDR1 SGDLS and CDR2 YYNGEE. V was trimmed by 3 bases and J by 8 bases, leaving 17 bases between them. CDR3 region: CASSEYPGTGGYTF. CDR3 sequence (DNA): TGTGCCAGCAGCGAATATCCCGGGACGGGGGGCTACACCTTC.

The gene calls are TRBV7-3 and TRBJ1-5; no firm D call. Trimming shortened V by 3 bases and J by 4 bases, and 13 bases separated the two germline ends. The CDR3 has 15 amino acids. Looked up from germline, CDR1 is SGHTA and CDR2 is FQGTGA. Written as DNA, the CDR3 is TGTGCCAGCAGCTTGGTAAAACACCTAAATCAGCCCCAGCATTTT. Translated, it gives CASSLVKHLNQPQHF.

V usage is TRBV11-3 and J usage is TRBJ1-3; unclear D gene. The CDR3 has 12 amino acids. Trimming cost V 5 bases and J 4 bases, with 6 bases left between them. CDR1 and CDR2 from the germline V gene are SGHNT and YENEEA. The CDR3 loop is CASSVGGNTIYF. CDR3 in DNA: TGTGCCAGCAGCGTCGGGGGAAACACCATATATTTT.

The chain couples TRBV9 to TRBJ2-1; D remains unclear. From germline, CDR1 is SGDLS and CDR2 YYNGEE. CDR3 length: 13 residues. Trimming left V 0 bases short and J 7 bases short, with 8 bases between. Here the CDR3 DNA reads TGTGCCAGCAGCGTAGTCCCCATGAATGAGCAGTTCTTC. Its translation is CASSVVPMNEQFF.

The genes are TRBV10-1 and TRBJ1-2, with D possibly matching TRBD1 (5 bases). The CDR3 totals 13 residues. Per germline, CDR1 WNHNN and CDR2 SYGVQD (reference sequence). V gave up 2 bases and J gave up 4 bases, with 8 bases separating them. The CDR3 nucleotides read TGCGCCAGCAGTGAGGGCCAGGGCTATGGCTACACCTTC. This sequence encodes CASSEGQGYGYTF.

The rearrangement joins TRBV30 to TRBJ1-2; 8 nucleotides align to TRBD1. The trim removed 3 bases at V and 8 bases at J, leaving 2 bases unmatched. Looked up from germline, CDR1 is GTSNPN and CDR2 is SVGIG (reference sequence). The CDR3 runs to 11 residues. The CDR3 bases are TGTGCCTGGAGGGACAGGGAGGGCTACACCTTC. Translating it yields CAWRDREGYTF. Combining the CDR3 with reference TRBV30 and TRBJ1-2 gives the whole variable domain SQTIHQWPATLVQPVGSPLSLECTVEGTSNPNLYWYRQAAGRGLQLLFYSVGIGQISSEVPQNLSASRPQDRQFILSSKKLLLSDSGFYLCAWRDREGYTFGSGTRLTVV.

The chain has TRBV6-1 and TRBJ2-2; D is undetermined. The CDR3 extends over 16 amino acids. In germline, CDR1 is MNHNS, CDR2 SASEGT. Trimming took off 3 bases at V and 5 bases at J, with 16 bases between the two ends. Here the CDR3 DNA reads TGTGCCAGCAGTGATTACGGGTTAAGTCGAACCGGGGAGCTGTTTTTT. The encoded protein is CASSDYGLSRTGELFF.

This chain links TRBV7-9 with TRBJ2-2; the match to TRBD2 covers 8 bases. There are 16 residues in the CDR3. Trimming took 2 bases from V and 2 from J; bases not matched to a gene: 4. Looked up from germline, CDR1 is SEHNR and CDR2 is FQNEAQ (reference sequence). CDR3 in DNA: TGTGCCAGCAGCTTATTGAGCGGGGGAAACACCGGGGAGCTGTTTTTT. Protein: CASSLLSGGNTGELFF.

This clone appeared a single time. This chain uses TRBV6-2 or TRBV6-3 with TRBJ2-2, with 9 bases that match TRBD1. V dropped 5 bases and J dropped 5; count of bases not matched to a gene: 15. CDR3 length equals 18 residues. Germline V gene sequence: CDR1 MNHEY, CDR2 SVGEGT. Here the CDR3 reads CASSPPPDRGVGTGELFF. CDR3 coding DNA: TGTGCCAGCAGTCCCCCGCCGGACAGGGGAGTTGGGACCGGGGAGCTGTTTTTT.

The chain uses TRBV30 and TRBJ1-6; 7 bases are a match to TRBD1. Trimming at V came to 4 bases and at J to 4 bases, leaving 7 bases not matched to a gene. This CDR3 has 15 amino acids. Germline CDR1 reads GTSNPN; CDR2 reads SVGIG (reference sequence). The CDR3 region is CAWTGGTVYNSPLHF. Written as DNA, the CDR3 is TGTGCCTGGACGGGTGGGACAGTATATAATTCACCCCTCCACTTT.

This chain links TRBV7-9 with TRBJ1-1, with 7 nucleotides matching TRBD1. Germline CDR1 reads SEHNR; CDR2 reads FQNEAQ (reference sequence). The trim removed 5 bases at V and 8 bases at J, leaving 8 bases unmatched. CDR3 length: 13 residues. CDR3 sequence reads: CASSKPRDREAFF. DNA of the CDR3: TGTGCCAGCAGCAAACCGCGGGACAGAGAAGCTTTCTTT.

The rearrangement uses TRBV4-1 and TRBJ1-5, with 9 bases identical to TRBD1. V shed 2 bases and J 8 bases; nucleotides not matched to a gene: 4. This CDR3 is built from 14 residues. The germline CDR1 and CDR2 sequences are MGHRA and YSYEKL. In nucleotides, the CDR3 is TGCGCCAGCAGCCAAACAGGGGGCACAGAGCCCCAGCATTTT. This translates into CASSQTGGTEPQHF.

The chain carries TRBV15 and TRBJ1-1; D gene ambiguous. Between the trimmed V and J ends, which lost 1 base and 1 base, there was a span of 7 bases. The CDR3 length is 14 residues. The germline CDR1 and CDR2 sequences are LNHNV and YYDKDF (reference sequence). CDR3 residues: CATSRGGSNTEAFF. CDR3 sequence (DNA): TGTGCCACCAGCAGAGGAGGGTCGAACACTGAAGCTTTCTTT. Full variable domain (rest looked up from reference TRBV15 and TRBJ1-1): DAMVIQNPRYQVTQFGKPVTLSCSQTLNHNVMYWYQQKSSQAPKLLFHYYDKDFNNEADTPDNFQSRRPNTSFCFLDIRSPGLGDTAMYLCATSRGGSNTEAFFGQGTRLTVV.

The V call is TRBV2, the J call TRBJ2-5, with D uncertain. V dropped 7 bases and J dropped 5 bases, with 14 bases sitting between them. This CDR3 comprises 13 residues. Germline V gene sequence: CDR1 SNHLY, CDR2 FYNNEI. The chain's CDR3 is CASTSGRVETQYF. For the CDR3, the DNA is TGTGCCAGCACAAGTGGCCGGGTGGAGACCCAGTACTTC.

The gene calls are TRBV4-1 and TRBJ1-5; D not resolved. V gave up 1 base and J gave up 5 bases, with 6 bases separating them. From germline, CDR1 is MGHRA and CDR2 YSYEKL. CDR3 length equals 13 residues. The CDR3 reads CASSQVLHQPQHF. For the CDR3, the DNA is TGCGCCAGCAGCCAAGTGCTCCATCAGCCCCAGCATTTT.

V gene TRBV5-1 combines with J gene TRBJ2-7; D assignment may be TRBD1 or TRBD2 (5 bases each). The CDR3 covers 14 residues. V was cut by 0 bases and J by 1 base, with 8 bases left in between. Germline V gives CDR1 SGHRS, CDR2 YFSETQ. The DNA for the CDR3 is TGCGCCAGCAGCTTGGGTGGGGGATCCTACGAGCAGTACGTC. It codes for CASSLGGGSYEQYV.

V gene TRBV27 combines with J gene TRBJ1-1, with TRBD1 matching over 10 bases. Trimming took 8 bases from V and 1 from J; bases not matched to a gene: 10. This CDR3 contains 16 residues. Germline V gene sequence: CDR1 MNHEY, CDR2 SMNVEV (reference sequence). CDR3 DNA sequence: TGTGCCAGCGGCGACAGGGGGCTTGGGGGGAACACTGAAGCTTTCTTT. This sequence encodes CASGDRGLGGNTEAFF.

The rearrangement joins TRBV6-1 to TRBJ1-4; D might be TRBD1 (5 bases). Germline V gene lookup returns CDR1 MNHNS and CDR2 SASEGT. This CDR3 comprises 17 residues. V lost 0 bases and J lost 4, with 15 bases in between. In DNA, the CDR3 is TGTGCCAGCAGTGAAGCGTTGGTGCAGGGAAATAATGAAAAACTGTTTTTT. Its protein is CASSEALVQGNNEKLFF.

Concerning this clone itself: Other DNA sequences within the sample encode an identical CDR3. The chain links TRBV11-2 to TRBJ2-2; 12 nucleotides match TRBD2. With V trimmed by 5 bases and J by 5 bases, 3 bases remained unmatched. Per germline, CDR1 SGHAT and CDR2 FQNNGV. The CDR3 is 15 residues long. DNA for the CDR3: TGTGCCAGCAGCCTAACTAGCGGGGGGACCGGGGAGCTGTTTTTT. This sequence encodes CASSLTSGGTGELFF.

This chain's CDR3 is CASHRGRWGYTF. The CDR3 DNA sequence: TGTGCCAGCCACAGGGGGCGGTGGGGCTACACCTTC. This rearrangement joins TRBV19 to TRBJ1-2, with 9 bases that match TRBD1. The length of the CDR3 is 12 residues. Trimming took 9 bases from V and 8 from J; bases not matched to a gene: 7. The germline gives CDR1 LNHDA, CDR2 SQIVND (reference sequence).

The chain uses TRBV3-1 (or the pseudogene TRBV3-2) and TRBJ2-1; 7 nucleotides line up with TRBD1. The CDR3 is 15 amino acids. Germline-derived CDR1 and CDR2 are LGHDT and YNNKEL (reference sequence). The V gene end was trimmed by 3 bases and the J gene end by 0 bases; junction bases not matched to a gene: 2. CDR3 sequence reads: CASSQPGGSYNEQFF. In DNA, the CDR3 is TGTGCCAGCAGCCAGCCAGGGGGCTCCTACAATGAGCAGTTCTTC.

This chain joins TRBV5-1 and TRBJ1-2; D ambiguous. This CDR3 has 14 amino acids. Trimming removed 0 bases from V and 0 bases from J, with 6 bases in between. Germline loops: CDR1 SGHRS, CDR2 YFSETQ. The CDR3 region is CASSLDGPNYGYTF. The CDR3 nucleotides read TGCGCCAGCAGCTTGGACGGTCCTAACTATGGCTACACCTTC. Using reference TRBV5-1 and TRBJ1-2 for the parts outside the CDR3, the full variable domain is KAGVTQTPRYLIKTRGQQVTLSCSPISGHRSVSWYQQTPGQGLQFLFEYFSETQRNKGNFPGRFSGRQFSNSRSEMNVSTLELGDSALYLCASSLDGPNYGYTFGSGTRLTVV.

J is TRBJ1-4 and V is TRBV6-5; D perhaps matches TRBD1 (5 bases). Germline V gene lookup returns CDR1 MNHEY and CDR2 SVGAGI. V shed 5 bases and J shed 8 bases, with 12 bases lying between them. The CDR3 sequence is 13 residues long. The CDR3 sequence: CASSTGTREKLFF. CDR3 DNA sequence: TGTGCCAGCAGTACCGGGACCCGGGAAAAACTGTTTTTT.

The chain carries TRBV10-3 and TRBJ1-2, with D possibly matching TRBD1 (5 bases). Germline CDR1 is ENHRY and CDR2 is SYGVKD. Trimming shortened V by 8 bases and J by 2 bases, and 12 bases separated the two germline ends. The CDR3 is 13 residues long. The CDR3: CAIGGGANYGYTF. The CDR3 bases are TGTGCCATCGGCGGAGGGGCGAACTATGGCTACACCTTC.

The rearrangement links TRBV9 to TRBJ1-3, with D possibly being TRBD1 (5 bases). This CDR3 has 15 residues. Germline V gene sequence: CDR1 SGDLS, CDR2 YYNGEE. V was cut by 5 bases and J by 0 bases, with 12 bases left in between. Written as DNA, the CDR3 is TGTGCCAGCAGAGAAGGGACGTTCTCTGGAAACACCATATATTTT. It yields the protein CASREGTFSGNTIYF. The full variable domain, rest sourced from reference TRBV9 and TRBJ1-3, is DSGVTQTPKHLITATGQRVTLRCSPRSGDLSVYWYQQSLDQGLQFLIQYYNGEERAKGNILERFSAQQFPDLHSELNLSSLELGDSALYFCASREGTFSGNTIYFGEGSWLTVV.

V gene TRBV6-6 combines with J gene TRBJ1-2, with 9 positions matching TRBD1. Germline CDR1 reads MNHNY; CDR2 reads SVGAGI (reference sequence). The CDR3 consists of 14 residues. V trimming: 5 bases; J trimming: 3 bases; junction bases outside the gene matches: 4. CDR3 in amino acids: CASSQGQGHYGYTF. CDR3 coding DNA: TGTGCCAGCAGTCAAGGACAGGGGCACTATGGCTACACCTTC.